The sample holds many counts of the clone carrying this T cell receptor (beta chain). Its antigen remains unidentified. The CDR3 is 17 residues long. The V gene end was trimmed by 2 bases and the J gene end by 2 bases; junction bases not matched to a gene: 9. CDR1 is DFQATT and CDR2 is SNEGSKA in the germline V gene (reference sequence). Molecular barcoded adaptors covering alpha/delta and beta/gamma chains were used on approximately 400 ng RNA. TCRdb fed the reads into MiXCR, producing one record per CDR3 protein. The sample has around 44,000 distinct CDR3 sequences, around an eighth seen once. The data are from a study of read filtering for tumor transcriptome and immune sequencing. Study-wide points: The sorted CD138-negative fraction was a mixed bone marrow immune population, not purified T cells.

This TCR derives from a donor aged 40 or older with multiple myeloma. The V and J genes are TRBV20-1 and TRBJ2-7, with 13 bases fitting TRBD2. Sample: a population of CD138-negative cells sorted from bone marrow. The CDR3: CSARKPGTSGVAYEQYF. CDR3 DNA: TGCAGTGCTAGAAAACCCGGGACTAGCGGGGTAGCCTACGAGCAGTACTTC.